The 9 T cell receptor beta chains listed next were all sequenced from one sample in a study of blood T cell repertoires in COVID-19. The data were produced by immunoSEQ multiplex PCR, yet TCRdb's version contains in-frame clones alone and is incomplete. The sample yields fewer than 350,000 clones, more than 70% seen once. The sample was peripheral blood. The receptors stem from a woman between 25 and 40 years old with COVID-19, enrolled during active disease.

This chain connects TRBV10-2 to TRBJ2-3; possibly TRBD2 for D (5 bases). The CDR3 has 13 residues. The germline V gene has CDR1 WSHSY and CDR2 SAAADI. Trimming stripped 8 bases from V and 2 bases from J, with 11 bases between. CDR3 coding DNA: TGCGCCAGCGGGTGGCGGGTCACAGATACGCAGTATTTT. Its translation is CASGWRVTDTQYF.

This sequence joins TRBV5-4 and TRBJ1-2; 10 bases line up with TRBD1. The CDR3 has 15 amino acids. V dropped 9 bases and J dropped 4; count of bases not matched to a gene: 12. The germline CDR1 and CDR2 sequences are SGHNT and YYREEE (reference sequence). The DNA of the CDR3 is TGTGCCACCGGGTACCGGGGGACAGGGGTCTATGGCTACACCTTC. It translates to CATGYRGTGVYGYTF.

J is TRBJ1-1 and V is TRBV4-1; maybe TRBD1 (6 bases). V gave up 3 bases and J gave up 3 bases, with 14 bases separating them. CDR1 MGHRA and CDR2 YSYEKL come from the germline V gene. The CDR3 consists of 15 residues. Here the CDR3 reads CASSHGKGGDTEAFF. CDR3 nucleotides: TGCGCCAGCAGCCACGGGAAAGGGGGAGACACTGAAGCTTTCTTT.

The CDR3 DNA reads as TGTGCCAGCCACCCCGGGACAGGGGGCTTCTATGGCTACACCTTC. Translation: CASHPGTGGFYGYTF. The rearrangement joins TRBV6-5 to TRBJ1-2; 12 positions match TRBD1. The CDR3 length is 15 residues. Trimming took 8 bases from V and 4 from J; bases not matched to a gene: 8. In germline, CDR1 is MNHEY, CDR2 SVGAGI.

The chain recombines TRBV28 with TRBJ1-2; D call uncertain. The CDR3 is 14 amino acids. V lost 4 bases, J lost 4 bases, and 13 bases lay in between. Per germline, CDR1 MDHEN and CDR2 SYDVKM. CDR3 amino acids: CASSSPKDSYGYTF. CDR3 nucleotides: TGTGCCAGCAGTTCGCCGAAAGACTCCTATGGCTACACCTTC.

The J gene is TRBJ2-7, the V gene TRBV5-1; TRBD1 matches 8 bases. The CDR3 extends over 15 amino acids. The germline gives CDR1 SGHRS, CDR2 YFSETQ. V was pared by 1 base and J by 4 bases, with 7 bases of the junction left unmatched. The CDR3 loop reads CASSLWGTGGYEQYF. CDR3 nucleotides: TGCGCCAGCAGCTTGTGGGGGACAGGTGGGTACGAGCAGTACTTC.

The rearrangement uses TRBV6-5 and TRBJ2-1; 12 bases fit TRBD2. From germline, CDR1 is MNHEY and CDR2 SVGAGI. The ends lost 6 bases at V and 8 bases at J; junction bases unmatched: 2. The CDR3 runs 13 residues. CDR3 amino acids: CASRTSGGDEQFF. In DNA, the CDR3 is TGTGCCAGCAGGACTAGCGGGGGAGATGAGCAGTTCTTC.

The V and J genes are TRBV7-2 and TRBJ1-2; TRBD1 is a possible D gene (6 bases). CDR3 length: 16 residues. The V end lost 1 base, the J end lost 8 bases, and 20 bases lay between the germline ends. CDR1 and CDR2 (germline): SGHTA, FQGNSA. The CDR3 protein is CASSLGNYRVERGYTF. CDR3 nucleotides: TGTGCCAGCAGCTTAGGGAACTACAGGGTGGAGAGGGGCTACACCTTC.

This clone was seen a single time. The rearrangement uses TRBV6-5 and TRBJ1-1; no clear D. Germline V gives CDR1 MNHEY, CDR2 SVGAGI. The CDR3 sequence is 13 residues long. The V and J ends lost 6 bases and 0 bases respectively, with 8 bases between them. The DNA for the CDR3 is TGTGCCAGCAGACGTACGGTGAACACTGAAGCTTTCTTT. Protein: CASRRTVNTEAFF.